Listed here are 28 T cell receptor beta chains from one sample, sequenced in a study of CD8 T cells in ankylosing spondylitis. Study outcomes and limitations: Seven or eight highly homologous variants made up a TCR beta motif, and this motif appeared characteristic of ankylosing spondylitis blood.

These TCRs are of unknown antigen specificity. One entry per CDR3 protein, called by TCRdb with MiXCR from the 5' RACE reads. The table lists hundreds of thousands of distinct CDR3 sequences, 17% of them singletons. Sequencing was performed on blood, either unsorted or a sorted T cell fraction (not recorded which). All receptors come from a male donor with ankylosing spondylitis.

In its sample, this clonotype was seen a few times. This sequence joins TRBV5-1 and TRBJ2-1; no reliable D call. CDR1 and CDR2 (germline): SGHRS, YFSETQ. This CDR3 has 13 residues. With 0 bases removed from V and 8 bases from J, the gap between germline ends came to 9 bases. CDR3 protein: CASSLGSRDEQFF. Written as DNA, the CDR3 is TGCGCCAGCAGCTTGGGGAGTAGGGATGAGCAGTTCTTC.

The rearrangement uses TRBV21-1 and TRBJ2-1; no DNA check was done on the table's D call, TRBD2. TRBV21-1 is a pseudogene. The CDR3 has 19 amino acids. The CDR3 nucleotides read TGTGCCAGCAGTGCGACTTCTAGCGGGGGGGCGTGGAGGGGGAATGAGCAGTTCTTC. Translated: CASSATSSGGAWRGNEQFF.

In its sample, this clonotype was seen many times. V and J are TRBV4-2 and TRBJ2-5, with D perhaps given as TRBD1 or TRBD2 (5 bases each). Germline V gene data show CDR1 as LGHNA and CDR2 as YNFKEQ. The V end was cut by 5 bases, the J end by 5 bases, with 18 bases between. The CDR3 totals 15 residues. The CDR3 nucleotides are TGTGCCAGCAGCGAGCCCGGGGCCTACCGGGAGACCCAGTACTTC. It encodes CASSEPGAYRETQYF.

The CDR3 spells CASSLVGQGVGGANVLTF. In DNA, the CDR3 is TGTGCCAGCAGCTTGGTCGGACAGGGGGTAGGTGGGGCCAACGTCCTGACTTTC. The chain has TRBV5-6 and TRBJ2-6; 10 nucleotides agree with TRBD1. The trim removed 0 bases at V and 3 bases at J, leaving 6 bases unmatched. Germline V gene sequence: CDR1 SGHDT, CDR2 YYEEEE. This CDR3 is built from 18 residues.

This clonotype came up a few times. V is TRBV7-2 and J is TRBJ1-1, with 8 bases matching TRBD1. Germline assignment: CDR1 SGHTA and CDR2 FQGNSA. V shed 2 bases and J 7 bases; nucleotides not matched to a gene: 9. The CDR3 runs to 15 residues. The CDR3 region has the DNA TGTGCCAGCAGCTTAATTTATTCAGGGGGCGGTGAAGCTTTCTTT. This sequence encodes CASSLIYSGGGEAFF.

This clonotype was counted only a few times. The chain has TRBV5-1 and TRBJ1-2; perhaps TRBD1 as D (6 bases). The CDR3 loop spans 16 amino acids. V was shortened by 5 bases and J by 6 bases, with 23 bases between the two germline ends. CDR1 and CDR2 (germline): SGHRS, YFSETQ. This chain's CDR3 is CASSQTTGTALNGYTF. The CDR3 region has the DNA TGCGCCAGCAGTCAGACTACAGGGACCGCGTTAAATGGCTACACCTTC.

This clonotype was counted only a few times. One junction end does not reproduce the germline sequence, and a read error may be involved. Here the CDR3 reads CASSLSSGATRELFF. The CDR3, as DNA: TGTGCCAGCAGCTTATCTAGCGGGGCCACCCGGGAGCTGTTTTTT. This sequence joins TRBV7-2 and TRBJ2-2; 9 bases map to TRBD2. Germline V gene sequence: CDR1 SGHTA, CDR2 FQGNSA. The CDR3 consists of 15 residues.

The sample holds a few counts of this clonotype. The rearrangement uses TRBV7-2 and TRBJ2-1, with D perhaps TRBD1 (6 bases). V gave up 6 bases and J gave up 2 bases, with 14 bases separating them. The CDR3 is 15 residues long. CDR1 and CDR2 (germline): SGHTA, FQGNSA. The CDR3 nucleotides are TGTGCCAGCAGATTCCAGGGGCAGACCTACAATGAGCAGTTCTTC. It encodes CASRFQGQTYNEQFF.

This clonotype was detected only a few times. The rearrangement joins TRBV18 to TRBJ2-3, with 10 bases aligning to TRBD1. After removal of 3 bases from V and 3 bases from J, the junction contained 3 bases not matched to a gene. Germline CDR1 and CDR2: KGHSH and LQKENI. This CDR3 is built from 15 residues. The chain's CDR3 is CASSPGTGETDTQYF. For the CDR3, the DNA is TGTGCCAGCTCACCCGGGACAGGGGAAACAGATACGCAGTATTTT.

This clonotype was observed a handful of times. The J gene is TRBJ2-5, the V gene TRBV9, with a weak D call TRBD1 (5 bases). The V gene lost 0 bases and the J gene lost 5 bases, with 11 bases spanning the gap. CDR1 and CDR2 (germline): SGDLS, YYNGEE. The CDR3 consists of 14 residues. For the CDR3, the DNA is TGTGCCAGCAGCGTAGACCCAGGGTCCGAGACCCAGTACTTC. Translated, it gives CASSVDPGSETQYF.

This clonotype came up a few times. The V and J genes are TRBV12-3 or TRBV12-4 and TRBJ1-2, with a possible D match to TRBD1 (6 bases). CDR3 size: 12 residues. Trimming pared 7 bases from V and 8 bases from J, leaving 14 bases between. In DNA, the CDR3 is TGTGCCAGCAAGGGGGAGGGGGTCGGCTACACCTTC. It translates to CASKGEGVGYTF.

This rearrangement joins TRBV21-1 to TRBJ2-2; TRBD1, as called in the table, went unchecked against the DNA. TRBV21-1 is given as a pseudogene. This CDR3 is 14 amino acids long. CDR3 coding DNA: TGTGCCAGCAGCAAAGAGAAAAGGCGCCGGGAGCTGTTTTTT. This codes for CASSKEKRRRELFF.

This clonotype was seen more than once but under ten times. The chain's CDR3 is CASSPGASTEAFF. For the CDR3, the DNA is TGTGCCAGCAGCCCGGGGGCGAGCACTGAAGCTTTCTTT. The V and J genes are TRBV2 and TRBJ1-1, with D tentatively TRBD1 (6 bases). Per germline, CDR1 SNHLY and CDR2 FYNNEI. There are 13 residues in the CDR3. V was clipped by 6 bases and J by 4 bases, with 12 bases between them.

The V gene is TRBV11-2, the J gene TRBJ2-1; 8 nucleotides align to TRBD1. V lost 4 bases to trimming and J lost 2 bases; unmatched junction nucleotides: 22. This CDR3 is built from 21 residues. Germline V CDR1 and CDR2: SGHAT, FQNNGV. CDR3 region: CASSSGAVGQGLKSTYNEQFF. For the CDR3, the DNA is TGTGCCAGCAGCTCAGGGGCCGTTGGACAGGGACTTAAATCAACCTACAATGAGCAGTTCTTC.

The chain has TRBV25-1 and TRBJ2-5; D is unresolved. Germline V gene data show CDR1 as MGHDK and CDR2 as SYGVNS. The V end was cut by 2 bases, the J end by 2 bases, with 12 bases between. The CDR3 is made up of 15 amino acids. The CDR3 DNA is TGTGCCAGCAGTGAAACTTGGGGTGAGCAAGAGACCCAGTACTTC. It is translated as CASSETWGEQETQYF.

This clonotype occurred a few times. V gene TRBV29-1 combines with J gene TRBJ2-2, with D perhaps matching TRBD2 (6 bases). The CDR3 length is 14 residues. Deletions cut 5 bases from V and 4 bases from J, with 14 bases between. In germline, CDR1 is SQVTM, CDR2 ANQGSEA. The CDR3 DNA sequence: TGCAGCGTTCTCCAGAGGGGAGGCACCGGGGAGCTGTTTTTT. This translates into CSVLQRGGTGELFF.

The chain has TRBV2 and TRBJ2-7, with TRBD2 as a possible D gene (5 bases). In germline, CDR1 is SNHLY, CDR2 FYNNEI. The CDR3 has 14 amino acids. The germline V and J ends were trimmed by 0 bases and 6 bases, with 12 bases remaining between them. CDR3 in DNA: TGTGCCAGCAGTGAAGCGCTTTTGGGAGCCGAGCAGTACTTC. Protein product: CASSEALLGAEQYF.

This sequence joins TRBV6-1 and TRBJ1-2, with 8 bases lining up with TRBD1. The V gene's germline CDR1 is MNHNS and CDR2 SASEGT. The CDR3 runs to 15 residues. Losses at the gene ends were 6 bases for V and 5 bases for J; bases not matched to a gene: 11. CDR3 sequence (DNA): TGTGCCAGCAGCACCCCCCGACAGGGGAGGTATGGCTACACCTTC. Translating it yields CASSTPRQGRYGYTF.

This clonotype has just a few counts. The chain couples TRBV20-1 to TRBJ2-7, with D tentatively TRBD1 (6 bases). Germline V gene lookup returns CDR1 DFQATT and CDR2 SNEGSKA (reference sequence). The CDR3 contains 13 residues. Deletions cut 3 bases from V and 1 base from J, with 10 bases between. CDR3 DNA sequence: TGCAGTGCTAGTGGGGGCAAATCCTACGAGCAGTACTTC. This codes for CSASGGKSYEQYF.

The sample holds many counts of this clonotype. Written as DNA, the CDR3 is TGTGCCAGCAGCTTAATGGGCTACGAGCAGTACTTC. Amino acids: CASSLMGYEQYF. The J gene is TRBJ2-7, the V gene TRBV11-2; no clear D. Trimming took off 2 bases at V and 3 bases at J, with 5 bases between the two ends. The CDR3 length is 12 residues. Germline V lookup: CDR1 SGHAT, CDR2 FQNNGV.

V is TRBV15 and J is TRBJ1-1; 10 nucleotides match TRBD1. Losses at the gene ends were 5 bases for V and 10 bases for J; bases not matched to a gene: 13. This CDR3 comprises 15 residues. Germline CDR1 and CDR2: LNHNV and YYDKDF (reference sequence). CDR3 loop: CATSRPGTGAGGAFF. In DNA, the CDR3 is TGTGCCACCAGCCGTCCCGGGACAGGGGCGGGGGGAGCTTTCTTT.

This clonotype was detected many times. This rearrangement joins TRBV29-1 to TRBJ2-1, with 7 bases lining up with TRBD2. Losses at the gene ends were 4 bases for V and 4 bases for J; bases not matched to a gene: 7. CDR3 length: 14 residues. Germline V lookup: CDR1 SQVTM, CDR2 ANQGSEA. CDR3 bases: TGCAGCGTTGTGGGAGAGCGGGGTTACAATGAGCAGTTCTTC. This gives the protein CSVVGERGYNEQFF.

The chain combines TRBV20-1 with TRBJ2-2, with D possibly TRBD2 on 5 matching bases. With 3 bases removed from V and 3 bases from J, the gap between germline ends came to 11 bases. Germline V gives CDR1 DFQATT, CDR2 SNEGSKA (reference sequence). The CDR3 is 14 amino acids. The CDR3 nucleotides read TGCAGTGCTAGCCGGGGTTCGGACACCGGGGAGCTGTTTTTT. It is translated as CSASRGSDTGELFF.

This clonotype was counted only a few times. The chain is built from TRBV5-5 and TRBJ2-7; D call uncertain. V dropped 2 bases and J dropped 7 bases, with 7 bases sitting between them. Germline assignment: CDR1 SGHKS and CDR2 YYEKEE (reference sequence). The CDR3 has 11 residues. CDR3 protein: CASSLYGEQYF. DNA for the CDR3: TGTGCCAGCAGCTTATACGGGGAGCAGTACTTC.

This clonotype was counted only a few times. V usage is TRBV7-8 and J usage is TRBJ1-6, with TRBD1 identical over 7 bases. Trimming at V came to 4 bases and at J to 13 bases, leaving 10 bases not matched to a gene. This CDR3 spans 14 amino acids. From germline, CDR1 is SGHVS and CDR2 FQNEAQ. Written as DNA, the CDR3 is TGTGCCAGCAGCTATGACAGGGCGCCTCTCCCCCTCCACTTT. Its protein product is CASSYDRAPLPLHF.

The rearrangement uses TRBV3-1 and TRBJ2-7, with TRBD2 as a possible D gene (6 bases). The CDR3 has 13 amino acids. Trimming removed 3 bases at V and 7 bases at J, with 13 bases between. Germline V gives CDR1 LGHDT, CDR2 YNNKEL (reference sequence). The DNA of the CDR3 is TGTGCCAGCAGCCATGGCGGGGAAGGTGAGCAGTACTTC. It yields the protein CASSHGGEGEQYF.

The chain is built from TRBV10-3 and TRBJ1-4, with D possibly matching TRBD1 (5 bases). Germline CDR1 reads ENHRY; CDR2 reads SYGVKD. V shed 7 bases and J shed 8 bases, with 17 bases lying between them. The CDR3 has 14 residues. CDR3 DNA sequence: TGTGCCATCAAGGACGTGGGGGACGGGGAAAAACTGTTTTTT. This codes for CAIKDVGDGEKLFF.

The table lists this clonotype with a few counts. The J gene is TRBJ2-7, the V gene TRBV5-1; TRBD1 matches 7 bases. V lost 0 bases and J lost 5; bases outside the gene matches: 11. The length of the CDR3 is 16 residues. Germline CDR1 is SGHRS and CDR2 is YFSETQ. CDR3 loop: CASSLELGRGTHEQYF. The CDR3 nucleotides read TGCGCCAGCAGCTTGGAGCTTGGCAGGGGGACGCACGAGCAGTACTTC. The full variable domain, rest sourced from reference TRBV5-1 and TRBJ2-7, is KAGVTQTPRYLIKTRGQQVTLSCSPISGHRSVSWYQQTPGQGLQFLFEYFSETQRNKGNFPGRFSGRQFSNSRSEMNVSTLELGDSALYLCASSLELGRGTHEQYFGPGTRLTVT.